These 26 T cell receptor beta chains originate from one sample sequenced in a study of T cell repertoires in cytomegalovirus infection. TCRdb reanalysed the reads using MiXCR and keeps one entry per CDR3 protein. The sample yields around 350,000 distinct CDR3 sequences, 15% to 20% seen once. Sequencing input: PBMCs. Every receptor here comes from a human donor in good health (CMV status not recorded). Some clones in this sample may be carry-over from other donors' samples.

The chain links TRBV15 to TRBJ1-1; D unclear. Trimming took 2 bases from V and 6 from J, leaving 10 bases between them. The germline V gene encodes CDR1 LNHNV and CDR2 YYDKDF (reference sequence). This CDR3 has 13 residues. CDR3 amino acids: CATSRFLSSEAFF. The CDR3 DNA sequence: TGTGCCACCAGCAGATTTTTAAGTTCTGAAGCTTTCTTT.

This clonotype was counted a single time. The chain carries TRBV28 and TRBJ2-3; perhaps TRBD2 as D (5 bases). This CDR3 has 15 amino acids. Trimming cost V 6 bases and J 3 bases, with 16 bases left between them. Germline V gives CDR1 MDHEN, CDR2 SYDVKM. Written as DNA, the CDR3 is TGTGCCAGCAGCACCAGACTGGACTGGACAGATACGCAGTATTTT. Translating gives CASSTRLDWTDTQYF.

The genes are TRBV29-1 and TRBJ2-1, with 10 bases that match TRBD1. V shed 7 bases, J shed 7 bases, and the junction held 10 bases outside the gene matches. Germline lookup yields CDR1 SQVTM and CDR2 ANQGSEA. The CDR3 sequence is 14 residues long. DNA of the CDR3: TGCAGCGCGGCGGGGACAGGGGTAAGGAATGAGCAGTTCTTC. It is translated as CSAAGTGVRNEQFF.

This clonotype was detected a few times. The rearrangement uses TRBV28 and TRBJ2-5; 7 bases align to TRBD1. The CDR3 covers 15 residues. V gave up 4 bases and J gave up 6 bases; unmatched junction bases: 11. The germline V gene encodes CDR1 MDHEN and CDR2 SYDVKM. As DNA, the CDR3 is TGTGCCAGCAGTTCTCCAGTGACAGGGTGGCAGACCCAGTACTTC. Protein product: CASSSPVTGWQTQYF.

This chain links TRBV5-1 with TRBJ2-1; D uncertain. This CDR3 spans 12 amino acids. V was shortened by 4 bases and J by 9 bases, with 11 bases between the two germline ends. The V gene's germline CDR1 is SGHRS and CDR2 YFSETQ. For the CDR3, the DNA is TGCGCCAGCAGCGAGGAAAGTGGTGAGCAGTTCTTC. Translated: CASSEESGEQFF. Drawing the rest from reference TRBV5-1 and TRBJ2-1, the complete variable domain is KAGVTQTPRYLIKTRGQQVTLSCSPISGHRSVSWYQQTPGQGLQFLFEYFSETQRNKGNFPGRFSGRQFSNSRSEMNVSTLELGDSALYLCASSEESGEQFFGPGTRLTVL.

On this clonotype: Possible read error: a much larger clone is one base away. The rearrangement joins TRBV10-3 to TRBJ2-3, with TRBD2 matching over 8 bases. J gave up 3 bases and V 3 bases, and 14 bases lay outside the gene matches. The V gene's germline CDR1 is ENHRY and CDR2 SYGVKD. This CDR3 is built from 18 residues. The CDR3 DNA sequence: TGTGCCATCAGTGACCCCCAGGATAGCGGGAAAGGGACAGATACGCAGTATTTT. It specifies CAISDPQDSGKGTDTQYF.

This clonotype was detected a few times. This rearrangement joins TRBV19 to TRBJ1-2, with D tentatively TRBD1 (5 bases). The CDR3 length is 13 residues. Trimming left V 5 bases short and J 4 bases short, with 11 bases between. The V gene's germline CDR1 is LNHDA and CDR2 SQIVND (reference sequence). CDR3 DNA: TGTGCCAGTAGTCTCCGGGACGTCTATGGCTACACCTTC. Amino acid sequence: CASSLRDVYGYTF.

This clonotype was counted many times. The V gene is TRBV7-9, the J gene TRBJ1-1; maybe TRBD1 (5 bases). This CDR3 contains 14 residues. V was pared by 3 bases and J by 1 base, with 9 bases between. CDR1 is SEHNR and CDR2 is FQNEAQ in the germline V gene (reference sequence). CDR3 in amino acids: CASSFGGGNTEAFF. In DNA form, the CDR3 reads TGTGCCAGCAGCTTCGGTGGGGGGAACACTGAAGCTTTCTTT.

The chain has TRBV12-3 or TRBV12-4 and TRBJ2-7; TRBD2 agrees at 8 bases. This CDR3 spans 14 amino acids. With V trimmed by 6 bases and J by 3 bases, 7 bases remained unmatched. The CDR3 here is CASRGYSGDYEQYF. The CDR3 DNA follows: TGTGCCAGCAGGGGATATAGCGGGGACTACGAGCAGTACTTC.

The chain is built from TRBV20-1 and TRBJ2-1, with TRBD2 matching 10 bases. Germline V gene data show CDR1 as DFQATT and CDR2 as SNEGSKA (reference sequence). Trimming cost V 5 bases and J 5 bases; bases outside gene matches: 9. This CDR3 region has 15 residues. The CDR3: CSAAYSGRIDNEQFF. The CDR3, as DNA: TGCAGTGCTGCCTATAGCGGGAGGATCGACAATGAGCAGTTCTTC.

Only a few counts were recorded for this clonotype. The chain employs TRBV18 and TRBJ2-1; D call uncertain. Trimming cost V 5 bases and J 9 bases, with 11 bases left between them. The CDR3 length is 12 residues. CDR1 is KGHSH, CDR2 LQKENI, per germline. As DNA, the CDR3 is TGTGCCAGCTCAGGGAAGTACGGTGAGCAGTTCTTC. Translation gives CASSGKYGEQFF.

V gene TRBV11-3 combines with J gene TRBJ1-1; D remains ambiguous. The CDR3 covers 13 residues. Trimming stripped 1 base from V and 3 bases from J, with 6 bases between. Germline V CDR1 and CDR2: SGHNT, YENEEA. DNA for the CDR3: TGTGCCAGCAGCTTAGTTCATGACACTGAAGCTTTCTTT. Amino acid sequence: CASSLVHDTEAFF.

This clonotype was observed many times. The chain uses TRBV6-1 and TRBJ2-7; 8 positions agree with TRBD2. With V trimmed by 7 bases and J by 7 bases, 12 bases remained unmatched. Per germline, CDR1 MNHNS and CDR2 SASEGT. This CDR3 is built from 14 residues. The CDR3 reads CASNPLLREEEQYF. DNA of the CDR3: TGTGCCAGCAATCCCCTCCTGCGGGAGGAAGAGCAGTACTTC.

This chain's CDR3 is CSAKVRDSHSHEQFF. The CDR3, as DNA: TGCAGTGCTAAAGTACGGGACTCTCATTCCCACGAGCAGTTCTTC. The V and J genes are TRBV20-1 and TRBJ2-1; weak D call: TRBD2 (6 bases). The V gene's germline CDR1 is DFQATT and CDR2 SNEGSKA (reference sequence). The V gene lost 4 bases and the J gene lost 10 bases, with 23 bases spanning the gap. This CDR3 contains 15 residues.

This clonotype was counted ten times or more. The rearrangement uses TRBV10-2 and TRBJ1-4; 9 bases match TRBD1. This CDR3 spans 15 amino acids. Germline V lookup: CDR1 WSHSY, CDR2 SAAADI. Trimming removed 5 bases from V and 5 bases from J; junction bases left unmatched: 6. This CDR3 reads CASSPGQGRNEKLFF. The CDR3 nucleotides are TGCGCCAGCAGTCCGGGACAGGGTAGGAATGAAAAACTGTTTTTT.

This clonotype has just a few counts. The chain is built from TRBV18 and TRBJ2-7, with D tentatively TRBD1 (5 bases). This CDR3 contains 15 residues. The V end was cut by 2 bases, the J end by 4 bases, with 15 bases between. Germline V gives CDR1 KGHSH, CDR2 LQKENI. CDR3 nucleotides: TGTGCCAGCTCACCAGGTACTGACAGATTATACGAGCAGTACTTC. It specifies CASSPGTDRLYEQYF.

This clonotype showed up many times. V gene TRBV7-2 combines with J gene TRBJ2-3; 9 bases line up with TRBD2. V shed 2 bases, J shed 1 base, and the junction held 4 bases outside the gene matches. The V gene's germline CDR1 is SGHTA and CDR2 FQGNSA. The CDR3 is 16 residues long. This CDR3 reads CASSLRLADRTDTQYF. In DNA form, the CDR3 reads TGTGCCAGCAGCTTACGACTAGCGGATCGCACAGATACGCAGTATTTT.

The rearrangement joins TRBV3-1 to TRBJ2-5, with D unresolved. In germline, CDR1 is LGHDT, CDR2 YNNKEL (reference sequence). The CDR3 length is 14 residues. V lost 2 bases and J lost 6, with 13 bases in between. The DNA for the CDR3 is TGTGCCAGCAGCCAATTCGGACCCGGGCAGACCCAGTACTTC. Residues: CASSQFGPGQTQYF.

This clonotype has ten or more counts. This sequence joins TRBV7-2 and TRBJ2-7; 9 nucleotides agree with TRBD1. Trimming removed 5 bases from V and 5 bases from J; junction bases left unmatched: 10. Germline-derived CDR1 and CDR2 are SGHTA and FQGNSA. This CDR3 has 15 residues. The CDR3 sequence: CASSHRGTGLDEQYF. Here the CDR3 DNA reads TGTGCCAGCAGCCACCGGGGGACAGGGCTCGACGAGCAGTACTTC.

This clonotype appeared a few times. The rearrangement joins TRBV27 to TRBJ2-2; either TRBD1 or TRBD2 may supply D (6 bases each). This CDR3 contains 19 residues. The germline V gene has CDR1 MNHEY and CDR2 SMNVEV (reference sequence). V lost 4 bases and J 1 base, leaving 22 bases between the germline ends. For the CDR3, the DNA is TGTGCCAGCAGTTGGAAGGACAGTGCGGGAAGGTTGAACACCGGGGAGCTGTTTTTT. Translation gives CASSWKDSAGRLNTGELFF.

The chain uses TRBV15 and TRBJ2-7; 9 bases agree with TRBD2. In germline, CDR1 is LNHNV, CDR2 YYDKDF (reference sequence). V lost 4 bases to trimming and J lost 6 bases; unmatched junction nucleotides: 4. The CDR3 has 13 amino acids. DNA of the CDR3: TGTGCCACCAGCACAAGCGGGGGGCCCGAGCAGTACTTC. The encoded protein is CATSTSGGPEQYF.

In its sample, this clonotype was seen a few times. V and J are TRBV2 and TRBJ2-5, with 15 bases fitting TRBD2. CDR1 is SNHLY and CDR2 is FYNNEI in the germline V gene. V was clipped by 6 bases and J by 5 bases; unmatched bases: 4. The CDR3 is made up of 15 amino acids. CDR3 sequence: CASRGLAGGTETQYF. In DNA form, the CDR3 reads TGTGCCAGCAGGGGACTAGCGGGAGGAACGGAGACCCAGTACTTC.

This clonotype occurred many times. The rearrangement links TRBV4-2 to TRBJ1-1, with TRBD1 matching over 7 bases. The CDR3 runs to 15 residues. V lost 2 bases and J lost 4; bases outside the gene matches: 7. CDR1 is LGHNA and CDR2 is YNFKEQ in the germline V gene. This CDR3 is CASSQSTGRTTEAFF. DNA of the CDR3: TGTGCCAGCAGCCAATCGACAGGGAGGACCACTGAAGCTTTCTTT.

This clonotype was counted between two and nine times. CDR3 loop: CASSYTGLAGPYEQYF. CDR3 DNA: TGTGCCAGCAGTTACACTGGACTAGCGGGGCCGTACGAGCAGTACTTC. The rearrangement uses TRBV6-2 or TRBV6-3 and TRBJ2-7; 12 bases align to TRBD2. J lost 4 bases, V lost 2 bases, and 6 bases had no gene match. The CDR3 covers 16 residues. Germline V gene data show CDR1 as MNHEY and CDR2 as SVGEGT.

The rearrangement joins TRBV9 to TRBJ2-1; 7 nucleotides align to TRBD2. From germline, CDR1 is SGDLS and CDR2 YYNGEE. V dropped 0 bases and J dropped 9; count of bases not matched to a gene: 9. CDR3 size: 15 residues. CDR3 amino acids: CASSVGAGEWLEQFF. The CDR3 bases are TGTGCCAGCAGCGTAGGGGCGGGAGAGTGGCTTGAGCAGTTCTTC.

The CDR3 DNA follows: TGTGCCAGTAGGAGGGACAGGGCGATCAATGAGCAGTTCTTC. Its translation is CASRRDRAINEQFF. The chain uses TRBV19 and TRBJ2-1, with 9 positions matching TRBD1. CDR1 and CDR2 from the germline V gene are LNHDA and SQIVND (reference sequence). Trimming at V came to 6 bases and at J to 6 bases, leaving 6 bases not matched to a gene. The length of the CDR3 is 14 residues.